This T cell receptor beta chain is from a study of blood T cell repertoires in COVID-19. Study-level background: The study drew acute and convalescent COVID-19 samples from the United States, Italy and Spain. T cells, B-cell-depleted T cells, or PBMCs supplied cDNA or gDNA.

The authors' processing: The authors estimated nucleated cell counts from reference gene primer amplification. The method was immunoSEQ multiplex PCR; TCRdb's version includes in-frame clones alone and lacks a portion of them. Clonal size and the V and J genes are those of that table, whereas D and trimming came from the DNA. The sample yields approximately 70,000 clones, over 65% seen once. CDR1 is SQVTM, CDR2 ANQGSEA, per germline. Trimming pared 4 bases from V and 1 base from J, leaving 10 bases between. This CDR3 is 13 amino acids long. The chain is built from TRBV29-1 and TRBJ1-1; D perhaps matches TRBD1 (5 bases). The source of this sequence is a woman in her 70s with acute or convalescent COVID-19. The material sequenced was peripheral blood. CDR3 DNA sequence: TGCAGCGTTGTGATGGGGGGGAACACTGAAGCTTTCTTT. Protein: CSVVMGGNTEAFF. Full variable domain (missing parts from reference TRBV29-1 and TRBJ1-1): SAVISQKPSRDICQRGTSLTIQCQVDSQVTMMFWYRQQPGQSLTLIATANQGSEATYESGFVIDKFPISRPNLTFSTLTVSNMSPEDSSIYLCSVVMGGNTEAFFGQGTRLTVV.